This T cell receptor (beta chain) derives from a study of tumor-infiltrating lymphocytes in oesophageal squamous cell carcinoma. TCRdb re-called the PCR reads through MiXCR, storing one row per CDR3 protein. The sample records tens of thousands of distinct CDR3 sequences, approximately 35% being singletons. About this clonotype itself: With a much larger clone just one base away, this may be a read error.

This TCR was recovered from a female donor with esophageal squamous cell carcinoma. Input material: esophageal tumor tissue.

The CDR3 DNA reads TGCGCCAGCTCACAGTTTAGGAATGAGCAGTACTTC. As protein: CASSQFRNEQYF. The rearrangement links TRBV10-2 to TRBJ2-5; no clear D gene. The V and J ends lost 8 bases and 11 bases respectively, with 18 bases between them. Germline CDR1 and CDR2: WSHSY and SAAADI. The CDR3 spans 12 residues.